These T cell receptor beta chains were read from a single sample in a study of OX40 agonist ivuxolimab in advanced cancers. Sequencing used immunoSEQ multiplex PCR; TCRdb keeps in-frame clones, though not all of them. Among around 100,000 clones, around 96% were seen once, and the ten largest hold 2% to 2.5%. Sample: CD4+ or CD8+ T cells sorted from blood, taken in a trial of the OX40 agonist ivuxolimab. These receptor sequences come from an adult with an advanced solid tumor such as melanoma, head and neck, liver or kidney cancer. Both conserved end residues are part of each CDR3. D genes are given only for firm matches. Size is stated for part of the rows, as once, few or many counts, or as a class when the clone is expanded.

V	J	D	size	CDR3
TRBV19	TRBJ2-5	-	-	CASSIRGETQYF
TRBV27	TRBJ2-5	TRBD1	-	CASSFGQGEGQYF
TRBV11-1	TRBJ2-5	-	-	CASSLAGGPYETQYF
TRBV9	TRBJ2-5	TRBD2	-	CASSADGGAGETQYF
TRBV7-3	TRBJ2-3	TRBD2	-	CASSSGLAGAWDTQYF
TRBV6-5	TRBJ1-5	-	-	CASSLMAQPQHF
TRBV5-1	TRBJ2-5	TRBD2	-	CASSTTSGRLETQYF
TRBV4-1	TRBJ1-1	TRBD1	-	CASSQEGQLNTEAFF
TRBV6-5	TRBJ2-3	TRBD1	-	CASTGQGPTDTQYF
TRBV5-6	TRBJ1-1	-	-	CASSLGGSNTEAFF
TRBV27	TRBJ2-1	-	-	CASSLRLSSYNEQFF
TRBV4-3	TRBJ2-7	-	-	CASSQDRVATYEQYF
TRBV19	TRBJ1-2	TRBD1	-	CASSNSGQADGYTF
TRBV5-1	TRBJ1-1	TRBD1	-	CASSQTGGFTEAFF
TRBV5-4	TRBJ1-1	-	few	CASSLAGLGRDTEAFF
TRBV2	TRBJ1-3	-	-	CASSPSPGPRHSGNTIYF
TRBV19	TRBJ2-2	-	-	CASSNGNTGELFF
TRBV15	TRBJ2-7	-	-	CATSPSRLDAYEQYF
TRBV5-4	TRBJ2-7	-	-	CASSLIGYEIEQYF
TRBV4-1	TRBJ2-7	TRBD1	-	CASSPTGNEQYF
TRBV13	TRBJ2-7	-	-	CASSLDRGNEQYF
TRBV30	TRBJ1-2	-	-	CAWSVAMGLNYGYTF
TRBV6-5	TRBJ2-2	-	-	CASSSQGGGAGELFF
TRBV9	TRBJ2-1	TRBD2	-	CASSLTPPSGGRNEQFF
TRBV7-9	TRBJ1-4	-	-	CASSSEEGREKLFF
TRBV6-6	TRBJ1-2	-	-	CASSYPDENYGYTF
TRBV28	TRBJ2-2	-	-	CASSKSTNTGELFF
TRBV29-1	TRBJ2-1	-	-	CSVDMRGQHNEQFF
TRBV28	TRBJ1-2	-	-	CASSWGGYGYTF
TRBV18	TRBJ2-5	TRBD2	-	CASSPLIAGGSGETQYF
TRBV19	TRBJ1-5	TRBD1	-	CASSTPGQGAGQPQHF
TRBV27	TRBJ2-5	TRBD2	once	CASSTLAGGQETQYF
TRBV28	TRBJ2-7	-	-	CASFPVGSYEQYF
TRBV7-9	TRBJ2-3	-	-	CASSLGVGTDTQYF
TRBV19	TRBJ2-1	TRBD2	once	CASSIGLAGVGDEQFF
TRBV6-5	TRBJ2-1	TRBD1	once	CASSFGTEANEQFF
TRBV19	TRBJ2-7	-	-	CASSIAEGLGGYEQYF
TRBV27	TRBJ2-7	-	-	CASSWGGTVGEQYF
TRBV4-1	TRBJ1-1	-	-	CASSQGVGNTEAFF
TRBV7-9	TRBJ2-1	TRBD1	-	CASSIPGQVYNEQFF
TRBV27	TRBJ2-1	-	-	CASRAGPEYNEQFF
TRBV27	TRBJ1-6	TRBD1	-	CASSATGGYRSPLHF
TRBV28	TRBJ2-1	-	-	CASSRDTSRDNEQFF
TRBV6-5	TRBJ2-7	TRBD1	-	CASSPSTGGNYEQYF
TRBV4-2	TRBJ1-4	-	-	CASSQEGRQGYEKLFF
TRBV7-8	TRBJ2-2	-	-	CASSFPRGAGELFF
TRBV6-5	TRBJ1-1	-	-	CASSYSAQTEAFF
TRBV12-5	TRBJ1-5	-	-	CASGFWGGNQPQHF
TRBV15	TRBJ1-4	-	-	CATGPVRNEKLFF
TRBV11-3	TRBJ2-2	TRBD1	-	CASSTPRGRLFF
TRBV7-2	TRBJ2-7	TRBD1	once	CASSSLRDRARHEQYF
TRBV5-4	TRBJ2-2	TRBD2	-	CAIPIGGVTGELFF
TRBV9	TRBJ2-7	TRBD1	-	CASSVAPTGPYEQYF